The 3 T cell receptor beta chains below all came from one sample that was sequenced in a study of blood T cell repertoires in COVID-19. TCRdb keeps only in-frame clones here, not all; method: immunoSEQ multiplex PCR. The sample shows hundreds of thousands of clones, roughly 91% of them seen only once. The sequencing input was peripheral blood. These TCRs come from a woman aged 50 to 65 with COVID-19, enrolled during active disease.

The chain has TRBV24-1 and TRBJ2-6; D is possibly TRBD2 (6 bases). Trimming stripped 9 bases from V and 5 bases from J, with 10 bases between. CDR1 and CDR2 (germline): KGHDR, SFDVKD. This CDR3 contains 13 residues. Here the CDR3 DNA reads TGTGCCACCTCGGGGGACTGGGCCAACGTCCTGACTTTC. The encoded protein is CATSGDWANVLTF.

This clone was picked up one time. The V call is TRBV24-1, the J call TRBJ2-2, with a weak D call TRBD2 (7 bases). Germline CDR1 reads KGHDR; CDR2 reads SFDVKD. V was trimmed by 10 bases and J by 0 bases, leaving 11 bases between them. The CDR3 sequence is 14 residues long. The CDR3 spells CATGGRTNTGELFF. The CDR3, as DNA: TGTGCCACGGGGGGGCGGACGAACACCGGGGAGCTGTTTTTT.

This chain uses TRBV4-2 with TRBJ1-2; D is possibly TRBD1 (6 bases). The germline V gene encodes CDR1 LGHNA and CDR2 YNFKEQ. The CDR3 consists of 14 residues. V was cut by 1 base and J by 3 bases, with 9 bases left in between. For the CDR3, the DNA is TGTGCCAGCAGCCAAGTAGGGGGGGACTATGGCTACACCTTC. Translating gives CASSQVGGDYGYTF.